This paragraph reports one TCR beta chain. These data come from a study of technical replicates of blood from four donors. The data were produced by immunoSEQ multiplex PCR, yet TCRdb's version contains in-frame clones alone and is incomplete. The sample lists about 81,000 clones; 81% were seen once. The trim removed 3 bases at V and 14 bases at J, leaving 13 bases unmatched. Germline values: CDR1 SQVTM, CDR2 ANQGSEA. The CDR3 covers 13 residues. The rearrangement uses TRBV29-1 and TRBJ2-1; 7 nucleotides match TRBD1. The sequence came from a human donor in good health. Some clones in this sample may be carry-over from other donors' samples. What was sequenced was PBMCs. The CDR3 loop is CSVEGDTDRDEFF. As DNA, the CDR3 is TGCAGCGTTGAGGGGGATACCGACAGGGACGAGTTCTTC.